The source of this T cell receptor (beta chain) is a study of graft-versus-host responses after intestinal transplantation. Study at large: Each recipient received anti-thymocyte globulin induction, then tacrolimus and steroids for roughly 3 years.

Using immunoSEQ multiplex PCR, the repertoire was profiled, and TCRdb retains in-frame clones only, with some absent. The sample records more than 95,000 clones, about 90% being singletons. Findings of the study overall: Graft-donor T cell macrochimerism coincided with high graft-versus-host to host-versus-graft clonal ratios in allografts.

A word on this clone: As yet, its antigen is unknown.

CDR1 is LGHNA and CDR2 is YNFKEQ in the germline V gene. V lost 4 bases, J lost 4 bases, and 19 bases lay in between. CDR3 size: 16 residues. The sequencing used unstimulated CD4+ T cells sorted from spleen or lymph node cells, collected before intestinal transplant. The TCR originated in a human donor who received an intestinal transplant. This chain links TRBV4-2 with TRBJ1-1; D might be TRBD1 (6 bases). The CDR3 sequence is CASSRNLQGESTEAFF. As DNA, the CDR3 is TGTGCCAGCAGCCGGAACCTACAGGGCGAGAGCACTGAAGCTTTCTTT.